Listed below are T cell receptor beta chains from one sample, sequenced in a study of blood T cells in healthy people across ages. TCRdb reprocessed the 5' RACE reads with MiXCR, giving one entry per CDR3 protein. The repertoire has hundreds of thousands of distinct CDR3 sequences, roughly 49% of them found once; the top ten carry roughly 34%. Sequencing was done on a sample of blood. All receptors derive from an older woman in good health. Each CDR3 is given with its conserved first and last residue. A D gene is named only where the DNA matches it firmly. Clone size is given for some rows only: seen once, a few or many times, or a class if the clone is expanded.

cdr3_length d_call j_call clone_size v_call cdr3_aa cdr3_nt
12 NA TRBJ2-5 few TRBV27 CASSSVEETQYF TGTGCCAGCAGTTCGGTCGAAGAGACCCAGTACTTC
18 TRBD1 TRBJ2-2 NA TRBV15 CATSRDPWTGQNTGELFF TGTGCCACCAGCAGAGACCCATGGACAGGGCAGAACACCGGGGAGCTGTTTTTT
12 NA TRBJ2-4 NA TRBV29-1 CSVEGELYIQYF TGCAGCGTTGAAGGAGAGCTATACATTCAGTACTTC
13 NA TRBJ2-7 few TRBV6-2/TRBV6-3 CASSYLDNYEQYF TGTGCCAGCAGTTACTTGGACAACTACGAGCAGTACTTC
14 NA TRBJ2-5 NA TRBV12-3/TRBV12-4 CASSLAQDVNEQYF TGTGCCAGCAGTTTGGCCCAAGATGTGAATGAGCAGTACTTC
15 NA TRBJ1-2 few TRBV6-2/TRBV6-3 CASNRNSGQNYGYTF TGTGCCAGCAACCGTAATTCAGGGCAGAACTATGGCTACACCTTC
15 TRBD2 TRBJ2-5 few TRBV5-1 CASSSSGTSEETQYF TGCGCCAGCAGCTCCTCCGGGACTAGCGAAGAGACCCAGTACTTC
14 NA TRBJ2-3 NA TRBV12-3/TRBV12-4 CASSRDWVGDTQYF TGTGCCAGCTCCCGGGACTGGGTGGGGGATACGCAGTATTTT
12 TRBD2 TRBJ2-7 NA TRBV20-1 CSAPRGGYEQYF TGCAGTGCACCGCGGGGGGGCTACGAGCAGTACTTC
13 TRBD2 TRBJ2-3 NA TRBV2 CASGGVSTDTQYF TGTGCCAGTGGGGGGGTTAGCACAGATACGCAGTATTTT
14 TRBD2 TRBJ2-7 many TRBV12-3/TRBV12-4 CASSLTSGSHEQYF TGTGCCAGCAGCCTGACTAGCGGGAGCCACGAGCAGTACTTC
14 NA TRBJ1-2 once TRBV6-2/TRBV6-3 CASSEAHRVRGYTF TGTGCCAGCAGTGAGGCCCACAGGGTGCGTGGCTACACCTTC
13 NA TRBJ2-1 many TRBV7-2 CASSLAWDNEQFF TGTGCCAGCAGCTTAGCATGGGACAATGAGCAGTTCTTC
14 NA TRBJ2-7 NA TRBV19 CASSRAFVSYEQYF TGTGCCAGTAGTCGGGCATTCGTATCCTACGAGCAGTACTTC
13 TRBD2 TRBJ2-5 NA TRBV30 CAWSTSGRGTQYF TGTGCCTGGAGTACTAGCGGGAGGGGGACCCAGTACTTC
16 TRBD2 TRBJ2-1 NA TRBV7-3 CASSPQTASSGREMFF TGTGCCAGCAGCCCCCAAACGGCCTCTAGCGGGAGGGAAATGTTCTTC
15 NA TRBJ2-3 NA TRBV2 CASNKRDTGSDTQYF TGTGCCAGCAATAAAAGAGATACAGGATCAGATACGCAGTATTTT
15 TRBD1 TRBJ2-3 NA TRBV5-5 CASSPQGASADTQYF TGTGCCAGCAGCCCCCAGGGGGCGTCGGCAGATACGCAGTATTTT
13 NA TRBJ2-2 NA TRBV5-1 CASEGQNTGELFF TGCGCCAGCGAGGGTCAGAACACCGGGGAGCTGTTTTTT
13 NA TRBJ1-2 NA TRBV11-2 CASSLGGPDGYTF TGTGCCAGCAGCTTAGGGGGTCCCGATGGCTACACCTTC
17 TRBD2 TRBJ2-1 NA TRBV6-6 CASSYRASGSTGNEQFF TGTGCCAGCAGTTATAGGGCTAGCGGGAGCACCGGCAATGAGCAGTTCTTC
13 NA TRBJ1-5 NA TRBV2 CASSYTGNQPQHF TGTGCCAGCAGCTACACAGGGAATCAGCCCCAGCATTTT
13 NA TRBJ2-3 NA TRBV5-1 CASSLEGTDTRYF TGCGCCAGCAGCTTGGAGGGAACAGATACGCGGTATTTT
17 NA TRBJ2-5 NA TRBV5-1 CASSLAVDVLGSETQYF TGCGCCAGCAGCTTGGCCGTCGACGTTCTCGGGTCCGAGACCCAGTACTTC
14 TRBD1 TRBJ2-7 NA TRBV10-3 CAISAGTGGREQYF TGTGCCATCAGTGCCGGGACAGGGGGTAGAGAGCAGTACTTC
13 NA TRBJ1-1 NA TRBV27 CASRRPPGTEAFF TGTGCCAGCCGGCGACCGCCGGGCACTGAAGCTTTCTTT
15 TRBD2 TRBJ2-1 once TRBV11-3 CASGPGLADNNEQFF TGTGCCAGCGGCCCAGGACTAGCGGATAACAATGAGCAGTTCTTC
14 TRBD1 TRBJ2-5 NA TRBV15 CASTQGGRLETQYF TGTGCCAGCACCCAAGGGGGCCGACTGGAGACCCAGTACTTC
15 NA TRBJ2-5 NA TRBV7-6 CASSDRVGSRETQYF TGTGCCAGCAGCGACAGAGTGGGCTCCAGAGAGACCCAGTACTTC
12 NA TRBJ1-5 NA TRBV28 CASRDLSQPQHF TGTGCCAGCAGGGACCTTTCTCAGCCCCAGCATTTT
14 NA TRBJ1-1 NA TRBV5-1 CASSPGEGLTEAFF TGCGCCAGCAGCCCGGGGGAGGGGTTGACTGAAGCTTTCTTT
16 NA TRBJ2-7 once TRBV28 CACRNNPSIISHEQYF TGTGCCTGCAGGAACAACCCTTCCATAATATCCCACGAGCAGTACTTC
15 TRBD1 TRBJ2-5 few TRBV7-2 CAATGTGGLFETQYF TGTGCCGCAACCGGGACAGGGGGTTTGTTCGAGACCCAGTACTTC
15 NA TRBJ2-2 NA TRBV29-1 CSVGRGRTNTGELFF TGCAGCGTTGGAAGAGGCAGAACGAACACCGGGGAGCTGTTTTTT
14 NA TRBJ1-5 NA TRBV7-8 CASSLALINQPQHF TGTGCCAGCAGCTTAGCGCTGATCAATCAGCCCCAGCATTTT
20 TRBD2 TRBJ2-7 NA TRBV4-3 CASSQDAARASGRNGYEQYF TGCGCCAGCAGCCAAGATGCCGCGCGGGCTAGCGGGAGGAACGGCTACGAGCAGTACTTC
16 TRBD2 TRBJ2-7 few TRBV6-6 CASSYRTSGGPYEQYF TGTGCCAGCAGTTACCGAACTAGCGGGGGACCCTACGAGCAGTACTTC
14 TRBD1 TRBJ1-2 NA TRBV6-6 CASSYGTGDYGYTF TGTGCCAGCAGTTACGGGACAGGGGACTATGGCTACACCTTC
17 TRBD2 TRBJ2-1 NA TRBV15 CATSTPLQLAAYNEQFF TGTGCCACCAGCACCCCACTGCAACTAGCGGCTTACAATGAGCAGTTCTTC
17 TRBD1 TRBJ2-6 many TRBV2 CASRPGQGVPGANVLTF TGTGCCAGCCGGCCGGGACAGGGAGTACCTGGGGCCAACGTCCTGACTTTC
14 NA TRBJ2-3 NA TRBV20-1 CSARKGDLTDTQYF TGCAGTGCTAGAAAGGGGGATCTCACAGATACGCAGTATTTT
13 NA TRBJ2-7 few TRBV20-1 CSARDWRLGEQYF TGCAGTGCTAGAGATTGGAGACTGGGAGAGCAGTACTTC
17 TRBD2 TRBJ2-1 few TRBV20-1 CSARGDLAGGRMQWQFF TGCAGTGCTAGGGGGGATCTAGCGGGAGGAAGAATGCAGTGGCAGTTCTTC
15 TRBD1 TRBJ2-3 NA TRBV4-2 CASSQAGQTTDTQYF TGTGCCAGCAGCCAAGCGGGACAGACTACAGATACGCAGTATTTT
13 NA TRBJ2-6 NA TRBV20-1 CSAKVPGANVLTF TGCAGTGCTAAAGTCCCTGGGGCCAACGTCCTGACTTTC
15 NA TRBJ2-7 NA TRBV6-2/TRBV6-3 CASNPRQESSYEQYF TGTGCCAGCAACCCCCGGCAGGAGAGCTCCTACGAGCAGTACTTC
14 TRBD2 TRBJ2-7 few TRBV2 CASSTGTSHHEQYF TGTGCCAGCAGTACCGGGACTAGTCACCACGAGCAGTACTTC
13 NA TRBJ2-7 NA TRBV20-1 CSAPLPGVYEQYF TGCAGTGCTCCCCTACCGGGGGTCTACGAGCAGTACTTC
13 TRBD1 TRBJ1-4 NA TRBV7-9 CASKGQINEKLFF TGTGCCAGCAAGGGACAGATCAATGAAAAACTGTTTTTT
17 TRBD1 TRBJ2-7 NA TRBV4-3 CASSQEKDGTGFYEQYF TGCGCCAGCAGCCAAGAAAAGGACGGGACAGGGTTCTACGAGCAGTACTTC
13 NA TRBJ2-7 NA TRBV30 CAWSRVPSYEQYF TGTGCCTGGAGCAGGGTTCCATCCTACGAGCAGTACTTC
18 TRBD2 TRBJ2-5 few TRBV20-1 CSARENLGTSGRRETQYF TGCAGTGCTAGAGAAAACCTCGGGACTAGCGGGAGGAGAGAGACCCAGTACTTC
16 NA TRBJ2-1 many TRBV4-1 CASSQELNREINEQFF TGCGCCAGCAGCCAAGAGCTTAACCGGGAAATCAATGAGCAGTTCTTC
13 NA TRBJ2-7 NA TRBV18 CASSSPGQNEQYF TGTGCCAGCTCATCACCTGGCCAGAACGAGCAGTACTTC